This TCR beta chain comes out of a study of T cell repertoires in cytomegalovirus infection. Study-level background: Public TCR beta signatures marked donors with CMV infection and the matching HLA. Study results and caveats: People with CMV and the relevant HLA were identified by cumulative public TCR beta family frequency. The ex vivo response was dominated by HLA-C-restricted CMV-specific TCR beta clonotypes.

TCRdb analysed the reads with MiXCR anew, one entry per CDR3 protein. This table holds 250,000 or so distinct CDR3 sequences, about a sixth found once. The CDR3 totals 12 residues. V lost 8 bases, J lost 3 bases, and 11 bases lay in between. In germline, CDR1 is MNHNY, CDR2 SVGAGI (reference sequence). The table lists this clonotype with many counts. Its target is not known. The receptor was derived from a human donor in good health (CMV status not recorded). Some clones in this sample may be carry-over from other donors' samples. The chain recombines TRBV6-6 with TRBJ2-7; D gene uncertain. The specimen sequenced was CD8+ T cells from PBMCs. The CDR3 here is CASLINSYEQYF. CDR3 sequence (DNA): TGTGCCAGCCTTATTAACAGCTACGAGCAGTACTTC.